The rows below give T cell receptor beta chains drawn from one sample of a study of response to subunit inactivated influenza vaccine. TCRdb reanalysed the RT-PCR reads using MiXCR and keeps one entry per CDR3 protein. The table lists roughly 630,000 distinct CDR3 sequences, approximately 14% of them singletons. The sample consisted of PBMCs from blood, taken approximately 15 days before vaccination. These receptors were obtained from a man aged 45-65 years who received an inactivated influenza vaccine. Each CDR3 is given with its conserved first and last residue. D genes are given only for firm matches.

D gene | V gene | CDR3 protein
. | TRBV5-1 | CASATQGRHTEAFF
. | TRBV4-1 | CASSQEGIGANEQFF
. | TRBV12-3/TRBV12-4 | CASSLQTAYEQYF
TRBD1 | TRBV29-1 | CSVSVTGYSDTQYF
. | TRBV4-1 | CASSQDDLSEQFF
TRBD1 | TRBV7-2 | CASSLGSGTGLEKLFF
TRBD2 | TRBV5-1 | CASYPGGLPDTQYF
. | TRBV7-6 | CASSPISATNEKLFF
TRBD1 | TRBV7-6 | CASSPGTDRPEAFF
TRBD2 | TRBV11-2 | CASSRGTSGLSIQETQYF
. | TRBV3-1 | CASSQGRLAQPYEQYF
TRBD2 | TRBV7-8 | CASSPSGTSSHEQYF
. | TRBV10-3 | CAISESDSYGYTF
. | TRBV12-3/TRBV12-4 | CASSTESNQPQHF
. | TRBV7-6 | CASSLAPLYYEQYF
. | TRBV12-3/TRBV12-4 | CASSLDRLRMGQYF
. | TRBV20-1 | CSARAPSVLYEQYF
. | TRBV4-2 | CASSQGTGTGAYEQYF
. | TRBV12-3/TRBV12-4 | CASSSRGNTEAFF
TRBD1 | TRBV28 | CASSFSGGIMPGANVLTF
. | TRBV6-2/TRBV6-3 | CASTGTVENQPQHF
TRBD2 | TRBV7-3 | CASSLVRTSGPYEQYF
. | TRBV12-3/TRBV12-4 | CASSLGTPRSGEQFF
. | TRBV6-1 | CASMGTPPAGELFF
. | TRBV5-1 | CASSLVLVGGETQYF
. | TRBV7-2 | CASSRYQGSNEKLFF
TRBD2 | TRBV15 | CATSSRTRVGYEQYF
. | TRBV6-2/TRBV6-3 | CASSRGAGELFF
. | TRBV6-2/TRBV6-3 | CASSHVAAAGYEQYF
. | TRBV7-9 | CASSRKPGLSFYEQYF
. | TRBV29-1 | CSVGIPQGSKNIQYF
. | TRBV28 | CASSYPQGQYF
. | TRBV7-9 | CASSLNSIYEQYF
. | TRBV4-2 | CASSQDLARSASNEQFF
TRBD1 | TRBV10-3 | CAISEPTGSSYEQYF
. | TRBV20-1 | CSAEDIARAYEQYF
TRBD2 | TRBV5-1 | CASSLLAGPNTGELFF
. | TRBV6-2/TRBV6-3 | CASSYGGRDQETQYF
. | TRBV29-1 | CSVGGVRGAEETQYF
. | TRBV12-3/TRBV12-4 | CASSPGGGRGNQPQHF
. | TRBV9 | CASSVLAVSTDTQYF
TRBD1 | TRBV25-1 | CASTLGQMNTEAFF
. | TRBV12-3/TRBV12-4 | CASSRRGDSNQPQHF
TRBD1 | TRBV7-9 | CASSLGLGQGYPYEQYF
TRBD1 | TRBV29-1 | CSVKDRVGSPLHF
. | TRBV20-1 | CSASLPRTETQYF
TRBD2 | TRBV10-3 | CATLASGGSGNIQYF
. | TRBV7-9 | CASSLIAYQETQYF
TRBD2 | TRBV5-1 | CASSSGTAGETQYF
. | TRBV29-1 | CSVGRSSYNEQFF
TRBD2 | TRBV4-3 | CASSQGAGGTQYF
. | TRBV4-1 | CASSQDQVRYYEQYF